A single sample gave rise to the 22 T cell receptor beta chains below, sequenced in a study of blood T cell repertoires in COVID-19. Generated by immunoSEQ multiplex PCR, the TCRdb table keeps only in-frame clones and is missing some. The data contain around 170,000 clones, roughly 84% of them seen just once; the ten biggest clones take up approximately 6.5%. Input material: PBMCs or T cells enriched from blood (not recorded which). The receptor source for this set is a woman aged 45-59 years who had recovered from COVID-19.

The gene calls are TRBV11-2 and TRBJ1-4, with 9 bases aligning to TRBD1. J was trimmed by 8 bases and V by 5 bases; bases with no gene match: 9. This CDR3 comprises 15 residues. Germline V gene lookup returns CDR1 SGHAT and CDR2 FQNNGV. CDR3 sequence reads: CASSLSGTGLEKLFF. The CDR3 DNA sequence: TGTGCCAGCAGCCTTTCCGGGACAGGGCTGGAAAAACTGTTTTTT.

This clone was found a few times. The chain's CDR3 is CASSPVWGTGNSPLHF. DNA of the CDR3: TGTGCCAGCAGCCCGGTTTGGGGGACAGGGAATTCACCCCTCCACTTT. The V call is TRBV14, the J call TRBJ1-6; 9 nucleotides match TRBD1. The CDR3 contains 16 residues. V gave up 4 bases and J gave up 7 bases; unmatched junction bases: 8. Germline CDR1 is SGHDN and CDR2 is FVKESK.

CDR3 sequence reads: CASSFLAGGSSYEQYF. CDR3 coding DNA: TGTGCCAGCAGCTTTCTAGCGGGAGGCAGCTCCTACGAGCAGTACTTC. The chain links TRBV7-2 to TRBJ2-7, with 11 bases identical to TRBD2. This CDR3 has 16 amino acids. Trimming at V came to 3 bases and at J to 0 bases, leaving 4 bases not matched to a gene. Germline CDR1 reads SGHTA; CDR2 reads FQGNSA.

A single count supports this clone. This sequence joins TRBV27 and TRBJ1-2, with 9 bases fitting TRBD1. J gave up 3 bases and V 5 bases, and 4 bases lay outside the gene matches. The CDR3 consists of 14 residues. Germline lookup yields CDR1 MNHEY and CDR2 SMNVEV (reference sequence). This CDR3 reads CASSRDRVDYGYTF. The CDR3 DNA is TGTGCCAGCAGTAGGGACAGGGTCGACTATGGCTACACCTTC.

V and J are TRBV9 and TRBJ1-1; 10 bases fit TRBD1. Germline assignment: CDR1 SGDLS and CDR2 YYNGEE. The CDR3 sequence is 16 residues long. V shed 3 bases and J 4 bases; nucleotides not matched to a gene: 9. The CDR3 sequence is CASSAGTGVLRTEAFF. The CDR3 DNA reads TGTGCCAGCAGCGCTGGGACAGGGGTGTTGCGCACTGAAGCTTTCTTT.

The chain carries TRBV24-1 and TRBJ2-1, with D possibly being TRBD2 (6 bases). Trimming shortened V by 3 bases and J by 0 bases, and 11 bases separated the two germline ends. Germline lookup yields CDR1 KGHDR and CDR2 SFDVKD. The CDR3 loop spans 16 amino acids. CDR3 nucleotides: TGTGCCACCAGTGATATCGCTAGCGCCTCCTACAATGAGCAGTTCTTC. Translated: CATSDIASASYNEQFF.

This clone was picked up a small number of times. This chain joins TRBV4-2 and TRBJ2-1, with TRBD2 identical over 8 bases. The V and J ends lost 0 bases and 2 bases, in that order; junction bases with no gene match: 3. The CDR3 extends over 16 amino acids. Germline V gene sequence: CDR1 LGHNA, CDR2 YNFKEQ. The CDR3 spells CASSQDLAGAYNEQFF. CDR3 nucleotide sequence: TGTGCCAGCAGCCAAGATCTAGCGGGCGCCTACAATGAGCAGTTCTTC.

In the case of this clone: One end of the junction fails to match germline, which may point to a read error. V gene TRBV9 combines with J gene TRBJ2-1; D unresolved. CDR3 size: 13 residues. Germline V lookup: CDR1 SGDLS, CDR2 YYNGEE. CDR3 loop: CASSVLGWAPPIF. As DNA, the CDR3 is TGTGCCAGCAGCGTACTCGGATGGGCCCCACCAATCTTC.

The chain joins TRBV6-1 to TRBJ1-6; D is ambiguous. The CDR3 runs 14 residues. The V end was cut by 3 bases, the J end by 0 bases, with 3 bases between. Germline assignment: CDR1 MNHNS and CDR2 SASEGT. The CDR3: CASSDLSYNSPLHF. The CDR3 nucleotides are TGTGCCAGCAGTGACCTCTCCTATAATTCACCCCTCCACTTT.

V gene TRBV4-3 combines with J gene TRBJ2-7; 8 bases match TRBD2. V was clipped by 5 bases and J by 3 bases; unmatched bases: 9. This CDR3 is 15 amino acids long. Germline CDR1 and CDR2: LGHNA and YSLEER. The CDR3 DNA reads as TGCGCCAGCAGCACCAGGGCCAGCGGGAGCTACGAGCAGTACTTC. As protein: CASSTRASGSYEQYF.

The table lists this clone with a count of one. The genes are TRBV3-1 (or the pseudogene TRBV3-2) and TRBJ2-1, with 8 bases identical to TRBD2. The CDR3 is 16 amino acids. CDR1 and CDR2 (germline): LGHDT, YNNKEL (reference sequence). With 4 bases clipped from V and 4 bases from J, the junction kept 9 bases outside the gene matches. This chain's CDR3 is CASSLTLTSAYNEQFF. In nucleotides, the CDR3 is TGTGCCAGCAGCCTAACACTGACTAGCGCGTACAATGAGCAGTTCTTC.

The J gene is TRBJ2-1, the V gene TRBV10-1, with TRBD2 matching over 7 bases. Germline lookup yields CDR1 WNHNN and CDR2 SYGVQD (reference sequence). V lost 4 bases to trimming and J lost 5 bases; unmatched junction nucleotides: 8. CDR3 length: 15 residues. Written as DNA, the CDR3 is TGCGCCAGCAGTGCCCGGCGGGGAGGGGACAATGAGCAGTTCTTC. As protein: CASSARRGGDNEQFF.

J is TRBJ1-4 and V is TRBV28, with D possibly being TRBD1 (5 bases). The germline V gene encodes CDR1 MDHEN and CDR2 SYDVKM. The V end was cut by 2 bases, the J end by 6 bases, with 13 bases between. The CDR3 sequence is 15 residues long. CDR3 sequence (DNA): TGTGCCAGCAGTTTAGGAGGGACTGGCGATGAAAAACTGTTTTTT. As protein: CASSLGGTGDEKLFF.

This rearrangement joins TRBV19 to TRBJ2-3; D is ambiguous. V gave up 1 base and J gave up 4 bases, with 15 bases separating them. Per germline, CDR1 LNHDA and CDR2 SQIVND (reference sequence). The CDR3 is 16 amino acids. The CDR3 sequence: CASSIVPPPLADTQYF. The CDR3 DNA reads TGTGCCAGTAGTATAGTGCCACCGCCACTGGCAGATACGCAGTATTTT.

The CDR3 region is CASSETGTGESPLHF. In DNA form, the CDR3 reads TGCGCCAGCAGCGAGACCGGGACAGGGGAGTCACCCCTCCACTTT. The chain is built from TRBV5-1 and TRBJ1-6; 10 nucleotides match TRBD1. The V segment lost 4 bases and the J segment 10 bases; nucleotides outside the gene matches: 8. CDR3 size: 15 residues. The germline gives CDR1 SGHRS, CDR2 YFSETQ. The full variable domain, in which reference TRBV5-1 and TRBJ1-6 provide the parts outside the CDR3, is KAGVTQTPRYLIKTRGQQVTLSCSPISGHRSVSWYQQTPGQGLQFLFEYFSETQRNKGNFPGRFSGRQFSNSRSEMNVSTLELGDSALYLCASSETGTGESPLHFGNGTRLTVT.

CDR3 sequence: CASSYTRGGEKLFF. In nucleotides, the CDR3 is TGTGCCAGCAGTTACACCAGGGGCGGTGAAAAACTGTTTTTT. The chain combines TRBV6-5 with TRBJ1-4, with D possibly matching TRBD1 (6 bases). Germline V gene data show CDR1 as MNHEY and CDR2 as SVGAGI. Trimming stripped 2 bases from V and 7 bases from J, with 11 bases between. The CDR3 contains 14 residues.

In this sample, this clone turned up once. The same CDR3 also results from other DNA sequences found in this sample. V gene TRBV7-2 combines with J gene TRBJ1-2, with D possibly matching TRBD1 (5 bases). Germline V lookup: CDR1 SGHTA, CDR2 FQGNSA. The V end was cut by 4 bases, the J end by 4 bases, with 10 bases between. The CDR3 runs 13 residues. The CDR3 DNA follows: TGTGCCAGCAGCTCCCAGGGTAGCTATGGCTACACCTTC. Encoded protein: CASSSQGSYGYTF.

This rearrangement joins TRBV7-6 to TRBJ2-7; tentatively, D is TRBD2 (5 bases). V gave up 6 bases and J gave up 3 bases, with 12 bases separating them. The germline CDR1 and CDR2 sequences are SGHVS and FNYEAQ. There are 13 residues in the CDR3. This chain's CDR3 is CASSFTGIYEQYF. The CDR3 DNA follows: TGTGCCAGCAGTTTCACCGGGATCTACGAGCAGTACTTC.

CDR3 DNA: TGTGCCAGCAGCCAAGGGGGACAGGGAGGAACTAATGAAAAACTGTTTTTT. Its protein is CASSQGGQGGTNEKLFF. The chain links TRBV4-2 to TRBJ1-4; 9 bases line up with TRBD1. The germline V gene encodes CDR1 LGHNA and CDR2 YNFKEQ. V shed 1 base and J 1 base; nucleotides not matched to a gene: 4. CDR3 length: 17 residues.

This clone was seen once. The rearrangement links TRBV28 to TRBJ2-5, with D possibly TRBD2 on 5 matching bases. The V end was cut by 4 bases, the J end by 4 bases, with 10 bases between. This CDR3 has 13 residues. The germline CDR1 and CDR2 sequences are MDHEN and SYDVKM. DNA of the CDR3: TGTGCCAGCAGTTCTCATGGAGGAGAGACCCAGTACTTC. Amino acid sequence: CASSSHGGETQYF.

In its sample, this clone was seen a few times. The chain uses TRBV5-1 and TRBJ2-7, with 11 bases lining up with TRBD2. The J segment lost 3 bases and the V segment lost 4 bases, leaving 12 bases of the junction unmatched. The CDR3 has 17 amino acids. Germline V CDR1 and CDR2: SGHRS, YFSETQ. The CDR3 DNA sequence: TGCGCCAGCAGCGAACGGACTAGCGGGTTTACCGACTACGAGCAGTACTTC. It encodes CASSERTSGFTDYEQYF.

This clone was seen only a few times. CDR3: CASSEQGRGNEKLFF. Written as DNA, the CDR3 is TGTGCCAGCAGTGAACAAGGGAGGGGTAATGAAAAACTGTTTTTT. The chain links TRBV2 to TRBJ1-4, with D maybe TRBD1 (5 bases). The CDR3 is made up of 15 amino acids. V dropped 2 bases and J dropped 4 bases, with 11 bases sitting between them. Germline V gene sequence: CDR1 SNHLY, CDR2 FYNNEI.